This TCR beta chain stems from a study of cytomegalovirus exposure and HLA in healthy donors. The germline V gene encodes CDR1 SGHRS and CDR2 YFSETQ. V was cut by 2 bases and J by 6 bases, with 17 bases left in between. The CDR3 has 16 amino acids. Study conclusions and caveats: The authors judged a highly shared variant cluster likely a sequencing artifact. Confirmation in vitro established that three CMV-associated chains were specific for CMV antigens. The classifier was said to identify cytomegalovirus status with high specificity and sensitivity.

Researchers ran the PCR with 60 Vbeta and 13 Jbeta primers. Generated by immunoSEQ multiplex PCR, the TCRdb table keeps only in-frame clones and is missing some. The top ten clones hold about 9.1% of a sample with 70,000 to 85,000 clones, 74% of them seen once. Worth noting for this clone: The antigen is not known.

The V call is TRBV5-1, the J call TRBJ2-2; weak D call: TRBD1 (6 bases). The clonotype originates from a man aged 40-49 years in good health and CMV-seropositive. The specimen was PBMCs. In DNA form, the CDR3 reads TGCGCCAGCAGCTTTACCCCAGGGGTTGGATCCGGGGAGCTGTTTTTT. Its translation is CASSFTPGVGSGELFF.